The rows below give T cell receptor beta chains drawn from one sample of a study of T-cell memory formation after mild COVID-19. Using its own MiXCR run on the 5' RACE reads, TCRdb lists one record per CDR3 protein. The sample consists of under 300,000 distinct CDR3 sequences, about 16% of them appearing once. What was sequenced was PBMCs or a T cell subset sorted from them (not recorded which). These receptors were taken from a man aged 18 to 30 who had mild COVID-19 (a few samples of this study predate the infection). Cell type and time point are not known. CDR3s include the opening cysteine and the closing phenylalanine or tryptophan. The order of the fields is clone size, V gene, D gene, J gene, CDR3 DNA, CDR3 protein. A D gene is named only where the DNA matches it firmly. A clone size is listed for some rows: how often the clone was seen (once, few, many), or a class if it is expanded.

>.|TRBV3-1|TRBD2|TRBJ2-1
TGTGCCAGCAGGGGACTAGCGGACTACAATGAGCAGTTCTTC
CASRGLADYNEQFF
>.|TRBV6-2/TRBV6-3|TRBD2|TRBJ2-1
TGTGCCAGCAGTTACGACGTGGGGAGGGACCCTTCCTACAATGAGCAGTTCTTC
CASSYDVGRDPSYNEQFF
>.|TRBV2|.|TRBJ1-3
TGTGCCAGCAGTGAGTCGAGTTACTCTGGAAACACCATATATTTT
CASSESSYSGNTIYF
>few|TRBV18|.|TRBJ2-5
TGTGCCAGCTCACGGGACCTGCAAGAGACCCAGTACTTC
CASSRDLQETQYF
>few|TRBV7-2|.|TRBJ2-2
TGTGCCAGCAGCGCGAGCCGGGACACCGGGCTGTTTTTT
CASSASRDTGLFF
>few|TRBV24-1|.|TRBJ2-5
TGTGCCACCGGGGGCCGGACCCGGGAGACCCAGTACTTC
CATGGRTRETQYF
>.|TRBV9|.|TRBJ2-1
TGTGCCAGCAGCGTAGTTGGCTCCTCCCGTGAGCAGTTCTTC
CASSVVGSSREQFF
>.|TRBV29-1|.|TRBJ2-5
TGCAGCGTTGCGGGGGAAGAGACCCAGTACTTC
CSVAGEETQYF
>few|TRBV9|.|TRBJ2-2
TGTGCCAGCAGCGATACGGCCTACACCGGGGAGCTGTTTTTT
CASSDTAYTGELFF
>few|TRBV6-2/TRBV6-3|TRBD1|TRBJ1-2
TGTGCCAGCAGTTTTCGGACAGGGATCTATGGCTACACCTTC
CASSFRTGIYGYTF
>.|TRBV28|TRBD1|TRBJ1-5
TGTGCCAGCGGAAACGGACAGGCGAATCAGCCCCAGCATTTT
CASGNGQANQPQHF
>many|TRBV10-1|.|TRBJ2-1
TGCGCCAGCAGTTCAGGCCCCTACAATGAGCAGTTCTTC
CASSSGPYNEQFF
>.|TRBV15|.|TRBJ2-6
TGTGCCACCAGCAGAAGCCCTGGGGCCAACGTCCTGACTTTC
CATSRSPGANVLTF
>few|TRBV20-1|.|TRBJ2-3
TGCAGTGCCCCGAGAGGGGAAAGCACAGATACGCAGTATTTT
CSAPRGESTDTQYF
>.|TRBV19|.|TRBJ1-2
TGTGCCAGTAGTGCAAGGGAGCGTGGCTACACCTTC
CASSARERGYTF
>few|TRBV7-6|.|TRBJ2-3
TGTGCCAGCAGCAGCGGCAGGGAACCAGATACGCAGTATTTT
CASSSGREPDTQYF
>many|TRBV5-1|.|TRBJ1-6
TGCGCCAGCAGCCCCAGGGGCGCCCATAATTCACCCCTCCACTTT
CASSPRGAHNSPLHF
>.|TRBV30|TRBD1|TRBJ1-1
TGTGCCTATTACAGGGGGACTGAAGCTTTCTTT
CAYYRGTEAFF
>.|TRBV10-3|.|TRBJ1-2
TGTGCCATCAGATGGGGAGATGGCTACACCTTC
CAIRWGDGYTF
>few|TRBV4-1|.|TRBJ1-3
TGCGCCAGCAGCTTAGCCGGGAGGGGACGTGGAAACACCATATATTTT
CASSLAGRGRGNTIYF
>.|TRBV4-1|TRBD1|TRBJ2-3
TGCGCCAGCAGCCCTCGGGACAGCCCCGATACGCAGTATTTT
CASSPRDSPDTQYF
>.|TRBV7-9|.|TRBJ2-6
TGTGCCAGCCGCTCTGGGACCTCTGGGGCCAACGTCCTGACTTTC
CASRSGTSGANVLTF
>once|TRBV6-5|TRBD1|TRBJ1-6
TGTGCCAGCAGTCGCGACAGGGGGTGGGATTCACCCCTCCACTTT
CASSRDRGWDSPLHF
>once|TRBV6-1|.|TRBJ2-5
TGTGCCACCAGCCTCTTCGCGGAGGGGACCCAGTACTTC
CATSLFAEGTQYF
>.|TRBV6-6|.|TRBJ1-2
TGTGCCAGCAGTTACTTGGACGGCAACTATGGCTACACCTTC
CASSYLDGNYGYTF
>few|TRBV7-2|.|TRBJ1-2
TGTGCCAGCAGCTTTCGAAACAGGGGCTACACCTTC
CASSFRNRGYTF